The 3 T cell receptor beta chains given below trace back to one sample, sequenced in a study of identical twins. TCRdb ran MiXCR on the 5' RACE reads and lists one entry per CDR3 protein. The data hold about 690,000 distinct CDR3 sequences, with around 6% observed a single time. Sequences were obtained from naive T cells sorted from blood. The receptors shown here come from a man between 18 and 29 years old in good health.

The chain has TRBV19 and TRBJ2-1, with 11 positions matching TRBD2. The CDR3 extends over 15 amino acids. The V and J ends lost 7 bases and 15 bases, in that order; junction bases with no gene match: 17. Germline V gene data show CDR1 as LNHDA and CDR2 as SQIVND (reference sequence). The CDR3: CASTAGTSGTTVGFF. The CDR3 DNA is TGTGCCAGTACCGCCGGGACTAGCGGAACCACGGTAGGGTTCTTC.

This clonotype was counted ten times or more. This chain links TRBV12-3 or TRBV12-4 with TRBJ2-1, with D uncertain. The germline V and J ends were trimmed by 3 bases and 7 bases, with 7 bases remaining between them. The CDR3 extends over 12 amino acids. The CDR3 nucleotides are TGTGCCAGCAGTTTGTTTGAGAATGAGCAGTTCTTC. Its protein is CASSLFENEQFF.

This clonotype has just a few counts. The chain uses TRBV27 and TRBJ2-2; 7 bases are shared with TRBD2. J gave up 4 bases and V 2 bases, and 7 bases lay outside the gene matches. CDR1 is MNHEY, CDR2 SMNVEV, per germline (reference sequence). The CDR3 is made up of 16 amino acids. This CDR3 reads CASSLRKWEGTGELFF. As DNA, the CDR3 is TGTGCCAGCAGTTTAAGAAAGTGGGAGGGCACCGGGGAGCTGTTTTTT.